This TCR beta chain emerged from a study of Ad26.COV2.S vaccination and SARS-CoV-2 variants. Study-level background: Once or twice, 56 days apart, Ad26.COV2.S was delivered intramuscularly.

This CDR3 is 16 amino acids long. The V end was cut by 1 base, the J end by 1 base, with 14 bases between. Germline V gene lookup returns CDR1 LGHNA and CDR2 YSLEER. Libraries were prepared by immunoSEQ multiplex PCR; TCRdb keeps only in-frame clonotypes and omits some of them. Among hundreds of thousands of clones listed, approximately 90% were seen once. Treatment noted: roughly 19 received Ad26.COV2.S at low or high dose, single or two shots; roughly five received placebo; per-sample allocation not given. Sampling was performed 63 days after the first vaccine or placebo injection. This clonotype originated in a person aged 18-60 years who received the Ad26.COV2.S COVID-19 vaccine or a placebo. The specimen comprised peripheral blood, sampled in a trial of Ad26.COV2.S vaccine versus placebo. The chain employs TRBV4-3 and TRBJ2-7, with D perhaps assigned TRBD1 or TRBD2 (6 bases each). The DNA for the CDR3 is TGCGCCAGCAGCCAAGTCTGGGGGGCGCCTTCCTACGAGCAGTACTTC. It translates to CASSQVWGAPSYEQYF.